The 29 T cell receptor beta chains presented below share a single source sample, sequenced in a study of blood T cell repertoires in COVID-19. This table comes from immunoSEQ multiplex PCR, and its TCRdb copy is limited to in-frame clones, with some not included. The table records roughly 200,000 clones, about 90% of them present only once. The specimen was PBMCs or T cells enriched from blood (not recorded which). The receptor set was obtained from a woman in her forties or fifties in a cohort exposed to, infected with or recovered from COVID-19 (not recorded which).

The CDR3 protein is CASSKGVAGATYEQYF. CDR3 DNA sequence: TGTGCCAGCAGCAAAGGGGTAGCGGGGGCCACCTACGAGCAGTACTTC. This chain links TRBV21-1 with TRBJ2-7; TRBD2, the table's D call, lacks a check against the DNA. TRBV21-1 is tagged as a pseudogene. This CDR3 contains 16 residues.

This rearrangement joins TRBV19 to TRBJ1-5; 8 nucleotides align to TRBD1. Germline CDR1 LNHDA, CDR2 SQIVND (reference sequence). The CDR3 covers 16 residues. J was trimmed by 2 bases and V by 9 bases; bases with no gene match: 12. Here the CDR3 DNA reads TGTGCCAGCCACGGACAGGGATCGGCGCGCAATCAGCCCCAGCATTTT. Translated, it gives CASHGQGSARNQPQHF.

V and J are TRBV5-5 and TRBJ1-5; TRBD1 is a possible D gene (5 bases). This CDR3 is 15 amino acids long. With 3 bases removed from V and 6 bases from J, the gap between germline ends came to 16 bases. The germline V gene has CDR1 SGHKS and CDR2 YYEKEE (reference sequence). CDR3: CASSWAREGFQPQHF. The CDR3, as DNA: TGTGCCAGCAGCTGGGCCAGGGAAGGGTTTCAGCCCCAGCATTTT. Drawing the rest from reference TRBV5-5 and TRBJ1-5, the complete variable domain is DAGVTQSPTHLIKTRGQQVTLRCSPISGHKSVSWYQQVLGQGPQFIFQYYEKEERGRGNFPDRFSARQFPNYSSELNVNALLLGDSALYLCASSWAREGFQPQHFGDGTRLSIL.

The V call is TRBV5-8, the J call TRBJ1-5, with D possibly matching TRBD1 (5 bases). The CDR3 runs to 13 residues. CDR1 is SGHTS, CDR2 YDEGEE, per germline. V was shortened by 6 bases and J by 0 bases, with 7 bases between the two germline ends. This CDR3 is CASTRDSNQPQHF. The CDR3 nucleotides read TGTGCCAGCACCAGGGATAGCAATCAGCCCCAGCATTTT.

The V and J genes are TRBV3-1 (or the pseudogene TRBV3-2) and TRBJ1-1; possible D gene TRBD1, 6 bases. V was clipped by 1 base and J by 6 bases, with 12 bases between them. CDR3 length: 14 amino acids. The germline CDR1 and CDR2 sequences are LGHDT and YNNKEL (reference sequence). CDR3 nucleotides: TGTGCCAGCAGCCAAGTAGGGGGTCGCCCTGAAGCTTTCTTT. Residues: CASSQVGGRPEAFF.

Here the CDR3 reads CASSYFRDRGEGYTF. CDR3 DNA sequence: TGTGCCAGCAGTTACTTCCGGGACAGGGGAGAGGGCTACACCTTC. The rearrangement joins TRBV6-6 to TRBJ1-2, with TRBD1 identical over 10 bases. CDR3 size: 15 residues. Per the germline V gene, CDR1 is MNHNY and CDR2 is SVGAGI (reference sequence). The trim removed 1 base at V and 8 bases at J, leaving 7 bases unmatched.

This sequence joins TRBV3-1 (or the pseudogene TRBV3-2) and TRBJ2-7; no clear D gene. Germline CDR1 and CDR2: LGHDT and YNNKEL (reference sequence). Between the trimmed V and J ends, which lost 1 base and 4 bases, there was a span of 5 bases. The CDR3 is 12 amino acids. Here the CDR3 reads CASSQAEYEQYF. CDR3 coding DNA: TGTGCCAGCAGCCAAGCTGAGTACGAGCAGTACTTC.

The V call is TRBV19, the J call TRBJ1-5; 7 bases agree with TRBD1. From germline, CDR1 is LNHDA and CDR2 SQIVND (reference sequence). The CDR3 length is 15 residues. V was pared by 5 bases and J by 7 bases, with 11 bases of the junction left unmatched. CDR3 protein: CASSDVEGARQPQHF. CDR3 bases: TGTGCCAGTAGTGATGTCGAGGGGGCACGACAGCCCCAGCATTTT.

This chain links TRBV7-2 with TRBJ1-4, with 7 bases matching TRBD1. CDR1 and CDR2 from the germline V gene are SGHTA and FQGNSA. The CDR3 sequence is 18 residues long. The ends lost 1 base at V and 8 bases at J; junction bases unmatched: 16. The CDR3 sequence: CASSLDGTDIAGGEKLFF. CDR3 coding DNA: TGTGCCAGCAGCTTAGATGGGACAGACATCGCCGGCGGGGAAAAACTGTTTTTT.

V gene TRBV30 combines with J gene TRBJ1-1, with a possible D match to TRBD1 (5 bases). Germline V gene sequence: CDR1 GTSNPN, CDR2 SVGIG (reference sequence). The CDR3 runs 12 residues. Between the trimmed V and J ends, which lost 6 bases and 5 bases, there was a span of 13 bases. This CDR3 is CACQIQGTEAFF. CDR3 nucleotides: TGTGCCTGTCAGATCCAGGGAACTGAAGCTTTCTTT.

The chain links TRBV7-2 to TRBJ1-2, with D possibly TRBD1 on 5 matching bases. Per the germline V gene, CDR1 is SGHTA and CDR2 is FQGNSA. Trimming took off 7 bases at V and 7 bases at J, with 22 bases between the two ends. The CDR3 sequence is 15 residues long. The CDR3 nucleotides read TGTGCCAGCACCCCTCGCGCCGCAGGGATCTCTGGCTACACCTTC. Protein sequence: CASTPRAAGISGYTF.

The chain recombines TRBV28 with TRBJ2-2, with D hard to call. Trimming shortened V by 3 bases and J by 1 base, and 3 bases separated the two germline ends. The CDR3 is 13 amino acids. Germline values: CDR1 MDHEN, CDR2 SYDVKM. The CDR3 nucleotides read TGTGCCAGCAGTTTCCGGAACACCGGGGAGCTGTTTTTT. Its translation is CASSFRNTGELFF.

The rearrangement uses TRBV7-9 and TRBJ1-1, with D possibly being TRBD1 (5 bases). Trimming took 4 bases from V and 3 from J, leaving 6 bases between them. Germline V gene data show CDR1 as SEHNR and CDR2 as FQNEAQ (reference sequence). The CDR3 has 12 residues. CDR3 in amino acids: CASSWGDTEAFF. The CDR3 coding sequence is TGTGCCAGCAGCTGGGGGGACACTGAAGCTTTCTTT.

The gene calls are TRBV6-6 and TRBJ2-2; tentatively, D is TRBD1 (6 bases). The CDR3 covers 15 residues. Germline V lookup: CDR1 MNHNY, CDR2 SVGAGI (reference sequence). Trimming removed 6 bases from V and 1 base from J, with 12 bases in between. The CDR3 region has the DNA TGTGCCAGCAGCTCAGACAGGTTGAACACCGGGGAGCTGTTTTTT. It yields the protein CASSSDRLNTGELFF.

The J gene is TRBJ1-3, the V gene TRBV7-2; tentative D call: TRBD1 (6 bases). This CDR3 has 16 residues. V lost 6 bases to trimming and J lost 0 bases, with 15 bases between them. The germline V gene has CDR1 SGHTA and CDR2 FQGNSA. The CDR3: CASRPQGLLSGNTIYF. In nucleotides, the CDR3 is TGTGCCAGCAGACCCCAGGGGTTACTCTCTGGAAACACCATATATTTT.

Here the CDR3 reads CASSPRTGGEQYF. CDR3 DNA: TGCGCCAGCAGCCCACGGACAGGGGGCGAGCAGTACTTC. V is TRBV5-1 and J is TRBJ2-7; 10 bases agree with TRBD1. The V gene's germline CDR1 is SGHRS and CDR2 YFSETQ. J lost 6 bases, V lost 4 bases, and 4 bases had no gene match. This CDR3 has 13 amino acids.

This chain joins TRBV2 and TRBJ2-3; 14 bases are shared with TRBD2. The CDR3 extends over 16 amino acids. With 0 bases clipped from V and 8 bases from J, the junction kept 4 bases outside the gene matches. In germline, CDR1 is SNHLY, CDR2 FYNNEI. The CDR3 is CASSEAGTSGGSTQYF. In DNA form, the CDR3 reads TGTGCCAGCAGTGAAGCGGGGACTAGCGGGGGTAGTACGCAGTATTTT.

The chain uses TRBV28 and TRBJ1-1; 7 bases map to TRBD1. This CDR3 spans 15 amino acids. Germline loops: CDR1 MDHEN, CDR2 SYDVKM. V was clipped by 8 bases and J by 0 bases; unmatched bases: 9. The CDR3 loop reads CASEEPGQLNTEAFF. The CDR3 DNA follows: TGTGCCAGCGAGGAGCCGGGACAGCTGAACACTGAAGCTTTCTTT.

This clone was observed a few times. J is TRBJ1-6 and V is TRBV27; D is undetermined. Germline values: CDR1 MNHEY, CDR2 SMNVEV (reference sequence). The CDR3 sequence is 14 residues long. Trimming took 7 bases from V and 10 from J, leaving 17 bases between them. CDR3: CASNPPLGASPLHF. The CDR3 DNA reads TGTGCCAGCAACCCCCCGTTGGGCGCCTCACCCCTCCACTTT.

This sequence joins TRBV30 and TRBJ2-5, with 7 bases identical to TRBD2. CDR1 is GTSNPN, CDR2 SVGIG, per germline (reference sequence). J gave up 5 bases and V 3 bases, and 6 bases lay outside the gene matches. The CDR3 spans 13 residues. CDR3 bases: TGTGCCTGGAGCCTCCGGGGGGAGGAGACCCAGTACTTC. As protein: CAWSLRGEETQYF.

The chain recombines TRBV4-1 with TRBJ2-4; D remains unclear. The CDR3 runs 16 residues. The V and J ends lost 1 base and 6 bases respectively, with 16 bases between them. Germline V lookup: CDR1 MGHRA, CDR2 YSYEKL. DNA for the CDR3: TGCGCCAGCAGCCAAGGATCAGAGACAATCAGAAACATTCAGTACTTC. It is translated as CASSQGSETIRNIQYF.

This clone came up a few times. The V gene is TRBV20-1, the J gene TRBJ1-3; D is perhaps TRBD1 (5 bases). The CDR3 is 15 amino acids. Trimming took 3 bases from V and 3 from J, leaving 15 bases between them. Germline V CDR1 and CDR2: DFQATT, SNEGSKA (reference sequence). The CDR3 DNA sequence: TGCAGTGCTAGTGAGGTGGGGGGTCGTGGAAACACCATATATTTT. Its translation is CSASEVGGRGNTIYF.

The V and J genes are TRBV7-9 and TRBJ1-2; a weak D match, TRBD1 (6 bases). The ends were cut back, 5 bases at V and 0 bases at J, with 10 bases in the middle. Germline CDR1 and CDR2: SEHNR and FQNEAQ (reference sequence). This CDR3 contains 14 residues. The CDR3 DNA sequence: TGTGCCAGCAGCAAGGACAGCTCTAACTATGGCTACACCTTC. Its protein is CASSKDSSNYGYTF.

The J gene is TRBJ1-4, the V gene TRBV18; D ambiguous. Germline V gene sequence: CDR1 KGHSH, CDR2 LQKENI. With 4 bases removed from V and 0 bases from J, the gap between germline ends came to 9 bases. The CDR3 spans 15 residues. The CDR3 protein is CASSLMGATNEKLFF. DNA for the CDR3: TGTGCCAGCTCACTCATGGGAGCAACTAATGAAAAACTGTTTTTT. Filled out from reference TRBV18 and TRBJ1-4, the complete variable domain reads NAGVMQNPRHLVRRRGQEARLRCSPMKGHSHVYWYRQLPEEGLKFMVYLQKENIIDESGMPKERFSAEFPKEGPSILRIQQVVRGDSAAYFCASSLMGATNEKLFFGSGTQLSVL.

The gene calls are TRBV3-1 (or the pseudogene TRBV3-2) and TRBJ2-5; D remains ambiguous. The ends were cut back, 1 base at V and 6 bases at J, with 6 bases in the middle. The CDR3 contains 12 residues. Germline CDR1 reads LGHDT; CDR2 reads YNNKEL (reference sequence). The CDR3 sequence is CASSQVEKTQYF. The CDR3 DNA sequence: TGTGCCAGCAGCCAAGTGGAGAAGACCCAGTACTTC.

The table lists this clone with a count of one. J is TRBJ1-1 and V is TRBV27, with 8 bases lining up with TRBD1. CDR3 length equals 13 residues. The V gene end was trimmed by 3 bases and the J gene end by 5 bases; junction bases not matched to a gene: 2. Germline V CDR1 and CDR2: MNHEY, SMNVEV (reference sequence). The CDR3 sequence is CASSFRGPTEAFF. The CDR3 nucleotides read TGTGCCAGCAGTTTCAGGGGGCCAACTGAAGCTTTCTTT.

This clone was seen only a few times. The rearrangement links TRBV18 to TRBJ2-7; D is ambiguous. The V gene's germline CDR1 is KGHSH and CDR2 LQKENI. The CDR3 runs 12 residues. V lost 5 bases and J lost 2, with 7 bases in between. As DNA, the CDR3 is TGTGCCAGCTCAGCCACAGCCTACGAGCAGTACTTC. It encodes CASSATAYEQYF. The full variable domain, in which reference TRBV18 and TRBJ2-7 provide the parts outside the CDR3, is NAGVMQNPRHLVRRRGQEARLRCSPMKGHSHVYWYRQLPEEGLKFMVYLQKENIIDESGMPKERFSAEFPKEGPSILRIQQVVRGDSAAYFCASSATAYEQYFGPGTRLTVT.

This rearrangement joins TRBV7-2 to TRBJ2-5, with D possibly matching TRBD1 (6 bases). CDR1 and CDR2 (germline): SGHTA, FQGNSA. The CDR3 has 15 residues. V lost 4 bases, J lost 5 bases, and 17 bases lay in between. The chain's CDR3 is CASSSRIGGHETQYF. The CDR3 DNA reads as TGTGCCAGCAGCTCGAGAATAGGGGGACACGAGACCCAGTACTTC.

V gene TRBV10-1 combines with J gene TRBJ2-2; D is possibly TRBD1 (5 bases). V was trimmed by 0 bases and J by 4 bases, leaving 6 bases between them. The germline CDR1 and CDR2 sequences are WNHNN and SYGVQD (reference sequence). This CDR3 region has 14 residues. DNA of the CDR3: TGCGCCAGCAGTGAGTCGACAGTCACCGGGGAGCTGTTTTTT. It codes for CASSESTVTGELFF.